The rows below give T cell receptor beta chains drawn from one sample of a study of tumor and adjacent non-tumor tissue in lung cancer. TCRdb itself ran the multiplex PCR reads through MiXCR, one entry per CDR3 protein. The table includes 80,000 or so distinct CDR3 sequences, approximately 80% detected once. The sequenced sample consisted of distant non-tumor lung tissue. These receptors were collected from a man in his 60s with non-small cell lung cancer. The CDR3 runs from the conserved cysteine through the conserved F or W. The D gene is left open where the match is weak. A row's size may be missing; if present it is once, few, many or a size class.

V	J	size	D	CDR3	DNA
TRBV20-1	TRBJ2-2	-	-	CSARASRGGSNTGELFF	TGCAGTGCTAGAGCTTCGCGTGGGGGCAGTAACACCGGGGAGCTGTTTTTT
TRBV5-5	TRBJ2-5	many	-	CASSLAGLQETQYF	TGTGCCAGCAGCTTGGCAGGCCTCCAAGAGACCCAGTACTTC
TRBV4-2	TRBJ2-1	-	-	CASSQDVKTYNEQFF	TGTGCCAGTAGCCAAGATGTTAAAACCTACAATGAGCAGTTCTTC
TRBV7-9	TRBJ2-7	many	TRBD2	CASSLVSLGLAVYEQYF	TGTGCCAGCAGCCTGGTGAGTTTAGGACTAGCGGTCTACGAGCAGTACTTC
TRBV10-2	TRBJ1-6	-	TRBD1	CAISELRTGSDTLHF	TGCGCCATCAGTGAACTCCGGACAGGCTCTGACACCCTCCACTTC
TRBV20-1	TRBJ1-4	-	-	CSARDSQTLSEKLFF	TGCAGTGCTAGGGATTCCCAGACGTTGAGTGAAAAACTGTTTTTT
TRBV7-9	TRBJ2-4	-	-	CASSSSSKNIQYF	TGTGCCAGCAGCTCTAGCTCTAAAAACATTCAGTACTTC
TRBV20-1	TRBJ1-5	-	TRBD1	CSALADRAHQPQHF	TGCAGTGCTCTAGCGGACAGGGCACATCAGCCCCAGCATTTT
TRBV29-1	TRBJ2-7	many	-	CSVGSWAGAYEQYF	TGCAGCGTTGGGTCCTGGGCAGGGGCGTACGAGCAGTACTTC
TRBV29-1	TRBJ2-7	many	TRBD1	CSVEGQGQYEQYF	TGCAGCGTTGAAGGACAGGGACAGTACGAGCAGTACTTC
TRBV20-1	TRBJ1-1	once	-	CRSGHLSTEAFF	TGCAGGTCGGGACATTTGAGCACTGAAGCCTTCTTT
TRBV6-5	TRBJ2-3	-	TRBD1	CANSKRQGDTQYF	TGTGCTAACAGTAAACGACAGGGCGATACGCAGTATTTT
TRBV29-1	TRBJ2-5	many	TRBD1	CSKQGADGETQYF	TGCAGCAAACAGGGGGCCGATGGGGAGACCCAGTACTTC
TRBV6-1	TRBJ1-5	-	-	CANNATLCEPQHF	TGTGCCAACAATGCTACACTTTGTGAGCCCCAGCATTTT